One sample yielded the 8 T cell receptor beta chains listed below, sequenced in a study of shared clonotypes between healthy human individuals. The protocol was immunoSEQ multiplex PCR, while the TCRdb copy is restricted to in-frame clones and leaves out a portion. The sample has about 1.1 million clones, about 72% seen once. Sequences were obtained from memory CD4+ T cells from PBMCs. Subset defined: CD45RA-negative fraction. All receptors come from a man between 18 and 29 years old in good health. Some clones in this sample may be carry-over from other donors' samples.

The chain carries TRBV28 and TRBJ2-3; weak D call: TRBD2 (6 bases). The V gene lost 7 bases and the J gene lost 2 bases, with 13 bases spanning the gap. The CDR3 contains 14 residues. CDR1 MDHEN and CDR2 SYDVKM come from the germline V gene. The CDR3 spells CASKPGLTTDTQYF. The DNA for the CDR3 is TGTGCCAGCAAACCGGGACTTACCACAGATACGCAGTATTTT.

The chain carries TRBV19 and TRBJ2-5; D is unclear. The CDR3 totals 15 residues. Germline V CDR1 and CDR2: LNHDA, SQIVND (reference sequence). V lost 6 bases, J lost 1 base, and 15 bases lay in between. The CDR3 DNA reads TGTGCCAGTAGCTTCAGCCTACCCTCCCAAGAGACCCAGTACTTC. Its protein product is CASSFSLPSQETQYF.

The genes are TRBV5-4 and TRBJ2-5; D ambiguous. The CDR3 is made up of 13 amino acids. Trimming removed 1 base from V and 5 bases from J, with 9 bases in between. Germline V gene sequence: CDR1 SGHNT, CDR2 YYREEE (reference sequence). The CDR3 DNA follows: TGTGCCAGCAGCTTGACCCCCGCTGAGACCCAGTACTTC. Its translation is CASSLTPAETQYF.

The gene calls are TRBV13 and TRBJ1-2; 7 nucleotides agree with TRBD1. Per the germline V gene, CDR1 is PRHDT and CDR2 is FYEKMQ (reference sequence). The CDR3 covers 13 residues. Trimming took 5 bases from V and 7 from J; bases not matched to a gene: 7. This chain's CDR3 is CASSMTGYGGYTF. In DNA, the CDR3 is TGTGCCAGCAGCATGACAGGGTATGGTGGCTACACCTTC.

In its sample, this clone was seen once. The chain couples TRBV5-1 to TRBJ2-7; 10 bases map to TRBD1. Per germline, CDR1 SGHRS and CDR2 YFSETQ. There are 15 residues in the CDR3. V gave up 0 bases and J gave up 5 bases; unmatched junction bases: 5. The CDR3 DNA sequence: TGCGCCAGCAGCTTGGACCCGGGACAGGGGAACGAGCAGTACTTC. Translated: CASSLDPGQGNEQYF.

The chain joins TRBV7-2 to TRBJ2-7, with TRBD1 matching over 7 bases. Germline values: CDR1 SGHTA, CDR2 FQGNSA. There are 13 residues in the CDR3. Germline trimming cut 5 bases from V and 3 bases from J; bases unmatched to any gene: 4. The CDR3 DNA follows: TGTGCCAGCAGCACTCGGACAGGCTACGAGCAGTACTTC. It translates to CASSTRTGYEQYF.

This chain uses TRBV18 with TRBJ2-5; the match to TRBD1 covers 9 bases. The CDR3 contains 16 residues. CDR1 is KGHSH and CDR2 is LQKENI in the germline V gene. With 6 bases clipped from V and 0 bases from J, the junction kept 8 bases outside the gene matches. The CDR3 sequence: CASSAGTGPYQETQYF. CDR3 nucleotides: TGTGCCAGCTCGGCCGGGACAGGGCCTTACCAAGAGACCCAGTACTTC.

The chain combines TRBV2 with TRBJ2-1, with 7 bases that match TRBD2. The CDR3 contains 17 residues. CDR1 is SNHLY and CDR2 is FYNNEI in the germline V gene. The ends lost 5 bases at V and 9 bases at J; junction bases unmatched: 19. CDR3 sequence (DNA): TGTGCCAGCAGTAGAGGGACTACGAGGTCGGGTGTTTCTGAGCAGTTCTTC. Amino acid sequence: CASSRGTTRSGVSEQFF.